The entry that follows covers one T cell receptor (beta chain) sequence. The target antigen is unknown. The data belong to a study of T cell responses to AZD1222 COVID-19 vaccine. Using immunoSEQ multiplex PCR, the repertoire was profiled, and TCRdb retains in-frame clones only, with some absent. The data show tens of thousands of clones, with roughly 80% seen just once and approximately 21% held by the top ten. Points from the study as a whole: Nearly half of the spike-specific TCRs reportedly recognize variant regions that carry no mutations.

V shed 5 bases and J shed 4 bases, with 17 bases lying between them. The CDR3 contains 16 residues. Germline CDR1 MDHEN, CDR2 SYDVKM. The TCR was taken from an adult in good health. V is TRBV28 and J is TRBJ1-4; D ambiguous. Here the sequenced sample was peripheral blood, taken on day 0 of AZD1222 vaccination. The CDR3 spells CASSATGGLLNEKLFF. For the CDR3, the DNA is TGTGCCAGCAGTGCGACCGGAGGGCTGCTTAATGAAAAACTGTTTTTT.